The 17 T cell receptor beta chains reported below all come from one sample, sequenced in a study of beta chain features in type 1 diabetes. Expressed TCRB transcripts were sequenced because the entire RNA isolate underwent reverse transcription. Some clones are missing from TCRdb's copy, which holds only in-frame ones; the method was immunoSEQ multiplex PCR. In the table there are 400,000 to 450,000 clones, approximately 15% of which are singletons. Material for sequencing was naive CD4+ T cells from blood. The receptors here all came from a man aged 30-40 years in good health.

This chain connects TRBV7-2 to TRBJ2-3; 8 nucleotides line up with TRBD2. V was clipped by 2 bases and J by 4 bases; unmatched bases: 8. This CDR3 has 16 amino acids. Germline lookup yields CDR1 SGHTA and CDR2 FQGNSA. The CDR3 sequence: CASSLRWREAADTQYF. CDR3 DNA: TGTGCCAGCAGCTTAAGGTGGCGGGAGGCGGCAGATACGCAGTATTTT. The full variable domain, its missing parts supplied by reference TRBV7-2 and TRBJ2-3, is GAGVSQSPSNKVTEKGKDVELRCDPISGHTALYWYRQSLGQGLEFLIYFQGNSAPDKSGLPSDRFSAERTGGSVSTLTIQRTQQEDSAVYLCASSLRWREAADTQYFGPGTRLTVL.

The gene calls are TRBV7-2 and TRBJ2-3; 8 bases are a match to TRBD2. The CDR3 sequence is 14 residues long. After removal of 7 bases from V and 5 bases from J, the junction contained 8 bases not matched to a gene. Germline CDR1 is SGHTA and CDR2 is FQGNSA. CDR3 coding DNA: TGTGCCAGCACCCCAGCGGGGGCGGGAGATACGCAGTATTTT. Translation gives CASTPAGAGDTQYF.

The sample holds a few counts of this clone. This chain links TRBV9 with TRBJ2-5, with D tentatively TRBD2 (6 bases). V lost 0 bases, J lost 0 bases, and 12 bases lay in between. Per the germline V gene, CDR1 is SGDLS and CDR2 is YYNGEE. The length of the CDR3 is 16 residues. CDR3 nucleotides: TGTGCCAGCAGCGTAGGTCCTAGCGCCAACCAAGAGACCCAGTACTTC. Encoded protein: CASSVGPSANQETQYF.

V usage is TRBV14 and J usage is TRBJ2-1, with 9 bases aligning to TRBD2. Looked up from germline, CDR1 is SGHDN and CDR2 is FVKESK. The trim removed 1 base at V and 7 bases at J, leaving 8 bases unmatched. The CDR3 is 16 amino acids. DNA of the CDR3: TGTGCCAGCAGCCAAGGGAGTAGCGGGAGATCAAATGAGCAGTTCTTC. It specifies CASSQGSSGRSNEQFF.

Here the CDR3 reads CASSLAASGVDEQFF. CDR3 bases: TGTGCCAGCAGCCTCGCCGCTAGCGGGGTTGATGAGCAGTTCTTC. The chain employs TRBV7-9 and TRBJ2-1, with 9 bases fitting TRBD2. The germline V gene has CDR1 SEHNR and CDR2 FQNEAQ (reference sequence). This CDR3 contains 15 residues. With V trimmed by 5 bases and J by 8 bases, 10 bases remained unmatched.

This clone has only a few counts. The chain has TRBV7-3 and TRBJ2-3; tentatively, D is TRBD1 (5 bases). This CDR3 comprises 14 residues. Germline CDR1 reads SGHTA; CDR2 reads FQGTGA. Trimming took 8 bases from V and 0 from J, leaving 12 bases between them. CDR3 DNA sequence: TGTGCCAGCCACGCAGGGCTGAGCACAGATACGCAGTATTTT. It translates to CASHAGLSTDTQYF.

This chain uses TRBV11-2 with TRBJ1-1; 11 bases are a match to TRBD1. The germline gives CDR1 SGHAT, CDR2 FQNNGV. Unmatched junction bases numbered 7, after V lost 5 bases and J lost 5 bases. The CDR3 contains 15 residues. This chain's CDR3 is CASSQADRGLTEAFF. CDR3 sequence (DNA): TGTGCCAGCAGCCAAGCGGACAGGGGGCTTACTGAAGCTTTCTTT.

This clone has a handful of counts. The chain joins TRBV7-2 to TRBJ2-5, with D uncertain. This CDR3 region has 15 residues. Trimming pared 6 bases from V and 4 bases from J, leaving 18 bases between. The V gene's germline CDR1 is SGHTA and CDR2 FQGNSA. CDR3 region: CASRTPGPVVETQYF. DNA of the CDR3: TGTGCCAGCAGAACACCCGGGCCCGTGGTAGAGACCCAGTACTTC.

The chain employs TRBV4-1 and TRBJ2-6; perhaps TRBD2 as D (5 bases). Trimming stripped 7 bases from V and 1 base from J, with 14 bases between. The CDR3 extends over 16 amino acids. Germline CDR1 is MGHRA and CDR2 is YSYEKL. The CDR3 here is CASTDTRLSGANVLTF. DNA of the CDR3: TGCGCCAGCACCGATACTCGACTATCTGGGGCCAACGTCCTGACTTTC.

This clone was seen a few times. This CDR3 is CASRRTASTDTQYF. The CDR3 coding sequence is TGTGCCAGCAGAAGGACGGCTAGCACAGATACGCAGTATTTT. The rearrangement links TRBV6-5 to TRBJ2-3; D unresolved. The CDR3 loop spans 14 amino acids. Trimming stripped 6 bases from V and 0 bases from J, with 10 bases between. From germline, CDR1 is MNHEY and CDR2 SVGAGI.

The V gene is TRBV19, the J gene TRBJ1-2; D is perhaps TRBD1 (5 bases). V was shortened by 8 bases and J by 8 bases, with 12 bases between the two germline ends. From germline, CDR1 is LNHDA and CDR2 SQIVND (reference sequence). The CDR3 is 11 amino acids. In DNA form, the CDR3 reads TGTGCCAGTGGAGTCAGGGCCGGCTACACCTTC. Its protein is CASGVRAGYTF.

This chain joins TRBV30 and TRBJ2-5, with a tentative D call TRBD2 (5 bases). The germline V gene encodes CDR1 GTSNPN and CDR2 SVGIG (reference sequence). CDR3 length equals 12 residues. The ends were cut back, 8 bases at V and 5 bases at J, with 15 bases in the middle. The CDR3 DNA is TGTGCCGGAGGCCAAGGTCGGGAGACCCAGTACTTC. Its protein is CAGGQGRETQYF.

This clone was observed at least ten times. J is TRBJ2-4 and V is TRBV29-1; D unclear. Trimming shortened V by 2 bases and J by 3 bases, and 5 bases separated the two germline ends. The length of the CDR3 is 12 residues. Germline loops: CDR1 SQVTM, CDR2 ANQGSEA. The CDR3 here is CSVELSKNIQYF. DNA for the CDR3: TGCAGCGTTGAACTCAGCAAAAACATTCAGTACTTC.

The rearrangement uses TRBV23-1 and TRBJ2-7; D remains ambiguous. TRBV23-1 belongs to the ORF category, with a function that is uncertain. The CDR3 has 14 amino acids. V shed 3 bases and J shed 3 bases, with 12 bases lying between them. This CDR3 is CASSHRQSDYEQYF. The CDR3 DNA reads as TGCGCCAGCAGTCATAGGCAGAGTGACTACGAGCAGTACTTC.

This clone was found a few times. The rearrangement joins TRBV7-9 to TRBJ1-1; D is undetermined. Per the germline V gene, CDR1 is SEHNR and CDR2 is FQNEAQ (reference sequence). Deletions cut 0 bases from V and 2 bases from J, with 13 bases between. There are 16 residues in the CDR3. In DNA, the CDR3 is TGTGCCAGCAGCTTAGCAGGTGCGGGTCGTAACACTGAAGCTTTCTTT. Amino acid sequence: CASSLAGAGRNTEAFF.

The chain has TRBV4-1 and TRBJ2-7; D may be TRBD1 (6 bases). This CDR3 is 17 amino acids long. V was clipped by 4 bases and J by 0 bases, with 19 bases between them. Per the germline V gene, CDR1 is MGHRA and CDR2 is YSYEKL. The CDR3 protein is CASSPEAGTLSSYEQYV. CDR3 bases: TGCGCCAGCAGCCCAGAAGCCGGGACACTGAGCTCCTACGAGCAGTACGTC.

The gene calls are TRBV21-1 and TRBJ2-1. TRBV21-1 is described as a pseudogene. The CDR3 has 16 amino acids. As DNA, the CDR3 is TGTGCCAGCAGCAAAGCTCGGCTTTACTGTTCCAATGAGCAGTTCTTC. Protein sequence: CASSKARLYCSNEQFF.